Below are 25 T cell receptor beta chains sequenced from a single sample in a study of CD8+CD57+ T cells in acquired aplastic anemia (dated by TCRdb to the late 2010s). Patients chosen for sequencing had shown expansion of CD8+CD57+ cells by flow cytometry. TCRdb lists the instrument as Illumina HiSeq 2000. TCR beta VDJ combination and CDR3 sequence profiling used genomic DNA as the template. Using fastp trimming at Q25 and MiXCR clonotype assembly, TCRdb reanalyzed the public sequencing data and kept in-frame beta chains. Every entry covers one CDR3 protein and lists the most common genes and DNA from its rows. The sample has under 200,000 distinct CDR3 sequences on record, around 52% of them singletons. The ten most abundant clones make up 30% to 40% of the sample. Material for sequencing was sorted CD4+, CD8+, or CD8+CD57+ T cells (not recorded which) from PBMCs. The receptors come from a human donor with aplastic anemia.

This chain links TRBV5-6 with TRBJ2-3; 7 positions agree with TRBD1. CDR3 size: 16 residues. Germline CDR1 reads SGHDT; CDR2 reads YYEEEE. The V gene end was trimmed by 4 bases and the J gene end by 3 bases; junction bases not matched to a gene: 11. The CDR3 sequence is CASSRRQGWGTDTQYF. In DNA, the CDR3 is TGTGCCAGCAGCCGGCGACAGGGATGGGGTACAGATACGCAGTATTTT.

About this clonotype: Germline is not matched at one junction end, which may reflect a read error. The rearrangement links TRBV24-1 to TRBJ2-2; the D is unclear. This CDR3 comprises 14 residues. Looked up from germline, CDR1 is KGHDR and CDR2 is SFDVKD. The DNA for the CDR3 is TGTGCCACCAGTGGCGGACGGAACACTGGGGAGCTGTTTTTT. Translated, it gives CATSGGRNTGELFF.

Comment on this clonotype: Sequence at one end of the junction differs from germline and may be a read error. The V gene is TRBV15, the J gene TRBJ2-3, with D possibly being TRBD2 (6 bases). The CDR3 sequence is 16 residues long. CDR1 is LNHNV and CDR2 is YYDKDF in the germline V gene (reference sequence). The CDR3 is CATSRDRLASTDAQYF. Here the CDR3 DNA reads TGTGCCACCAGCAGAGATAGGCTAGCGAGCACAGATGCGCAGTATTTT.

This clonotype was counted ten times or more. The J gene is TRBJ2-7, the V gene TRBV9; TRBD2 is a possible D gene (6 bases). The CDR3 spans 16 residues. From germline, CDR1 is SGDLS and CDR2 YYNGEE. The V and J ends lost 7 bases and 0 bases respectively, with 20 bases between them. CDR3 in DNA: TGTGCCAGCGCCATAAGAAGGGACTCGAGCTCCTACGAGCAGTACTTC. Amino acid sequence: CASAIRRDSSSYEQYF. The full variable domain, its missing parts supplied by reference TRBV9 and TRBJ2-7, is DSGVTQTPKHLITATGQRVTLRCSPRSGDLSVYWYQQSLDQGLQFLIQYYNGEERAKGNILERFSAQQFPDLHSELNLSSLELGDSALYFCASAIRRDSSSYEQYFGPGTRLTVT.

A few counts support this clonotype. The chain combines TRBV20-1 with TRBJ2-6, with D tentatively TRBD1 (5 bases). Per the germline V gene, CDR1 is DFQATT and CDR2 is SNEGSKA (reference sequence). The length of the CDR3 is 13 residues. V was cut by 1 base and J by 4 bases, with 5 bases left in between. The CDR3 protein is CSARGTGANVLTF. The CDR3 DNA sequence: TGCAGTGCTAGAGGGACAGGGGCCAACGTCCTGACTTTC.

This clonotype was observed a few times. The chain joins TRBV10-3 to TRBJ2-2, with D maybe TRBD2 (6 bases). Germline V CDR1 and CDR2: ENHRY, SYGVKD. The CDR3 loop spans 16 amino acids. Trimming removed 2 bases from V and 2 bases from J, with 12 bases in between. The CDR3 is CAISEPAGSNTGELFF. CDR3 nucleotide sequence: TGTGCCATCAGTGAGCCGGCGGGGAGTAACACCGGGGAGCTGTTTTTT.

The chain couples TRBV19 to TRBJ2-5; no clear D. Trimming stripped 6 bases from V and 1 base from J, with 9 bases between. Germline-derived CDR1 and CDR2 are LNHDA and SQIVND (reference sequence). The CDR3 extends over 13 amino acids. CDR3 sequence (DNA): TGTGCCAGTAGAAACGAGCCCCAAGAGACCCAGTACTTC. This sequence encodes CASRNEPQETQYF.

CDR3 sequence reads: CSVVGQGGSYNEQFF. The CDR3 nucleotides read TGCAGCGTCGTGGGACAGGGTGGCTCCTACAATGAGCAGTTCTTC. The chain links TRBV29-1 to TRBJ2-1; 9 bases are shared with TRBD1. The J segment lost 0 bases and the V segment lost 6 bases, leaving 6 bases of the junction unmatched. The CDR3 is 15 residues long. Germline V lookup: CDR1 SQVTM, CDR2 ANQGSEA.

There are a few counts of this clonotype. CDR3 amino acids: CASNRLAGGTYNEQFF. The CDR3 nucleotides are TGTGCCAGCAATAGACTAGCGGGAGGGACCTACAATGAGCAGTTCTTC. The chain employs TRBV2 and TRBJ2-1; 14 bases fit TRBD2. CDR3 length: 16 residues. Losses at the gene ends were 7 bases for V and 2 bases for J; bases not matched to a gene: 4. Per the germline V gene, CDR1 is SNHLY and CDR2 is FYNNEI.

This clonotype was picked up a small number of times. A much larger clone lies one base from this, so it may be a read error. The V and J genes are TRBV20-1 and TRBJ1-5, with D possibly being TRBD1 (5 bases). The germline V gene has CDR1 DFQATT and CDR2 SNEGSKA (reference sequence). The ends were cut back, 6 bases at V and 3 bases at J, with 18 bases in the middle. This CDR3 has 15 amino acids. CDR3 in DNA: TGCAGTGCCCTTGGGGCCAGGGTGCTCAATCAGCCCCAGCATTTT. Translating gives CSALGARVLNQPQHF.

This clonotype was seen repeatedly, ten times or more. The rearrangement uses TRBV19 and TRBJ1-1; TRBD1 aligns across 7 bases. CDR1 and CDR2 from the germline V gene are LNHDA and SQIVND (reference sequence). The V and J ends lost 7 bases and 5 bases, in that order; junction bases with no gene match: 4. The CDR3 is 12 residues long. DNA of the CDR3: TGTGCCAGTATCCAGGGGGGAACTGAAGCTTTCTTT. Encoded protein: CASIQGGTEAFF.

The chain employs TRBV20-1 and TRBJ2-5; D gene ambiguous. The germline CDR1 and CDR2 sequences are DFQATT and SNEGSKA (reference sequence). The CDR3 extends over 18 amino acids. V was clipped by 0 bases and J by 2 bases, with 22 bases between them. The CDR3 protein is CSARDPDMADAPQETQYF. CDR3 nucleotides: TGCAGTGCTAGAGACCCAGATATGGCGGACGCACCACAAGAGACCCAGTACTTC.

This clonotype has at least ten counts. The J gene is TRBJ1-6, the V gene TRBV12-3 or TRBV12-4; a weak D match, TRBD1 (5 bases). This CDR3 has 14 amino acids. The V end was cut by 6 bases, the J end by 9 bases, with 15 bases between. The CDR3 protein is CASRTGRTISPLHF. The CDR3 DNA reads as TGTGCCAGCAGGACGGGACGGACAATTTCACCCCTCCACTTT.

This clonotype showed up just once. The chain carries TRBV4-1 and TRBJ1-2; TRBD1 matches at 7 bases. The CDR3 is 15 amino acids. Germline CDR1 MGHRA, CDR2 YSYEKL. V lost 0 bases to trimming and J lost 8 bases; unmatched junction nucleotides: 9. The CDR3 loop is CASSQDTKQGHGYTF. CDR3 nucleotides: TGCGCCAGCAGCCAAGATACCAAACAGGGGCACGGCTACACCTTC.

This chain links TRBV6-1 with TRBJ2-1, with D tentatively TRBD2 (5 bases). Germline V lookup: CDR1 MNHNS, CDR2 SASEGT. Trimming shortened V by 6 bases and J by 4 bases, and 10 bases separated the two germline ends. This CDR3 region has 13 residues. The CDR3: CASRRAGYNEQFF. The DNA for the CDR3 is TGTGCCAGCAGGCGGGCAGGTTACAATGAGCAGTTCTTC.

The V gene is TRBV11-2, the J gene TRBJ2-7, with D possibly being TRBD1 (6 bases). The germline V gene has CDR1 SGHAT and CDR2 FQNNGV. The CDR3 runs 16 residues. The ends were cut back, 5 bases at V and 6 bases at J, with 23 bases in the middle. The CDR3 DNA is TGTGCCAGCAGCACCGACTTAGTAGGGCAGGGGAGCGAGCAGTACTTC. This codes for CASSTDLVGQGSEQYF.

The V call is TRBV29-1, the J call TRBJ2-7; D is tentatively TRBD1 or TRBD2 (6 bases each). The CDR3 consists of 13 residues. V was shortened by 7 bases and J by 2 bases, with 15 bases between the two germline ends. Germline CDR1 and CDR2: SQVTM and ANQGSEA. The CDR3 DNA reads TGCAGCGCCCGAGGGGGGAGGCCCTACGAGCAGTACTTC. Amino acid sequence: CSARGGRPYEQYF.

This clonotype was seen a handful of times. This chain joins TRBV6-2 or TRBV6-3 and TRBJ1-1, with 10 bases aligning to TRBD1. The CDR3 is made up of 19 amino acids. With 2 bases clipped from V and 0 bases from J, the junction kept 12 bases outside the gene matches. In germline, CDR1 is MNHEY, CDR2 SVGEGT. This CDR3 is CASSYPPGTGDRMNTEAFF. CDR3 nucleotides: TGTGCCAGCAGTTACCCCCCCGGGACAGGGGATCGGATGAACACTGAAGCTTTCTTT.

This rearrangement joins TRBV4-2 to TRBJ1-5; no reliable D call. This CDR3 is built from 18 residues. Germline V gene sequence: CDR1 LGHNA, CDR2 YNFKEQ. The germline V and J ends were trimmed by 0 bases and 1 base, with 16 bases remaining between them. The CDR3, as DNA: TGTGCCAGCAGCCAAGAGATAACGCACTCTCTAAGCAATCAGCCCCAGCATTTT. Encoded protein: CASSQEITHSLSNQPQHF.

As to this clonotype: A clone one base away is much larger, so this may be a read error. CDR3 nucleotide sequence: TGTGCCAGCAGCCGAGACATAAGGGCTTACGAGCAGTACTTC. It codes for CASSRDIRAYEQYF. The chain combines TRBV7-9 with TRBJ2-7; D gene unclear. CDR1 is SEHNR, CDR2 FQNEAQ, per germline (reference sequence). Trimming removed 5 bases at V and 4 bases at J, with 15 bases between. There are 14 residues in the CDR3.

The CDR3 DNA reads TGTGCCAGCAGCACGGAGGGATCCGGAAAGACCCAGTACTTC. Translating it yields CASSTEGSGKTQYF. The chain has TRBV7-9 and TRBJ2-5, with D perhaps TRBD2 (6 bases). Germline CDR1 SEHNR, CDR2 FQNEAQ (reference sequence). The CDR3 consists of 14 residues. The germline V and J ends were trimmed by 5 bases and 6 bases, with 16 bases remaining between them.

Only a few counts were recorded for this clonotype. The J gene is TRBJ1-5, the V gene TRBV27; D is unresolved. Trimming cost V 5 bases and J 0 bases, with 11 bases left between them. The CDR3 has 15 amino acids. CDR1 and CDR2 from the germline V gene are MNHEY and SMNVEV (reference sequence). The CDR3 bases are TGTGCCAGCAGTGAACGGAGGTATAGCAATCAGCCCCAGCATTTT. Residues: CASSERRYSNQPQHF.

The chain recombines TRBV24-1 with TRBJ2-3; D is uncertain. Trimming stripped 4 bases from V and 4 bases from J, with 11 bases between. Looked up from germline, CDR1 is KGHDR and CDR2 is SFDVKD. This CDR3 is built from 14 residues. The CDR3 loop reads CATSEATPADTQYF. The CDR3 DNA follows: TGTGCCACCAGTGAAGCTACCCCAGCAGATACGCAGTATTTT.

For this clonotype: The junction does not match germline at one end; this may be a read error. The rearrangement uses TRBV9 and TRBJ1-2; 9 positions match TRBD1. There are 14 residues in the CDR3. Germline CDR1 SGDLS, CDR2 YYNGEE. In DNA form, the CDR3 reads TGTGCCAGCAGCTTAGATCTGGGACAGGGTGAAGGCGCCTTC. Translation: CASSLDLGQGEGAF.

The chain uses TRBV27 and TRBJ1-1; perhaps TRBD1 as D (5 bases). V was pared by 2 bases and J by 0 bases, with 7 bases between. Germline CDR1 reads MNHEY; CDR2 reads SMNVEV (reference sequence). The CDR3 extends over 14 amino acids. CDR3 amino acids: CASSLRDLNTEAFF. In DNA form, the CDR3 reads TGTGCCAGCAGTTTAAGGGACTTGAACACTGAAGCTTTCTTT.